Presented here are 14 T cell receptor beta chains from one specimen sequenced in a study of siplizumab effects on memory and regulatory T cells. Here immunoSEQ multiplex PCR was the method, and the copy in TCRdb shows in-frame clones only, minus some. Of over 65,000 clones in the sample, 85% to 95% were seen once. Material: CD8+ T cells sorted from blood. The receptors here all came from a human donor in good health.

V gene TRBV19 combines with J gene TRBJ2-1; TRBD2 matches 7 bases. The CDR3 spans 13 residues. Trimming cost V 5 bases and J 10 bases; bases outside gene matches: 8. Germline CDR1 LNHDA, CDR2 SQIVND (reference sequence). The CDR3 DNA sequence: TGTGCCAGTAGTGGCCTAGCGGTTTACGAGCAGTTCTTC. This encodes CASSGLAVYEQFF.

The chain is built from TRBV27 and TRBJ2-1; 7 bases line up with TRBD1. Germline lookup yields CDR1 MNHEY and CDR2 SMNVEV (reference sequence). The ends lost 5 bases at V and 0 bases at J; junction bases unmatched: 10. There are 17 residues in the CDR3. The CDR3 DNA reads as TGTGCCAGCAGTACCAACAGGGGCCTGAGCTCCTACAATGAGCAGTTCTTC. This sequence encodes CASSTNRGLSSYNEQFF.

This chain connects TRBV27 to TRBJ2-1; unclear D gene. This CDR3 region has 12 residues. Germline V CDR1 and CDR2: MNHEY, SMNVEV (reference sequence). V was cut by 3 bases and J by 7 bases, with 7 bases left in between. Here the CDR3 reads CASSFIGNEQFF. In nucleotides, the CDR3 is TGTGCCAGCAGTTTTATTGGGAATGAGCAGTTCTTC.

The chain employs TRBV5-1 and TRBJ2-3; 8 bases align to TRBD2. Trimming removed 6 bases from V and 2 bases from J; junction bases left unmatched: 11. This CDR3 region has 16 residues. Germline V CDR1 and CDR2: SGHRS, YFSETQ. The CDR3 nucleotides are TGCGCCAGCAAGGACGGACTAGCAGTATACACAGATACGCAGTATTTT. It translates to CASKDGLAVYTDTQYF.

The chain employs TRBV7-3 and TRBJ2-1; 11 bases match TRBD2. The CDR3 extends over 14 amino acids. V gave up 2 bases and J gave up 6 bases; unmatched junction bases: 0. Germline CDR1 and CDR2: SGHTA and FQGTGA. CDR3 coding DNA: TGTGCCAGCAGCTTACTAGCGGGAGGCAATGAGCAGTTCTTC. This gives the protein CASSLLAGGNEQFF. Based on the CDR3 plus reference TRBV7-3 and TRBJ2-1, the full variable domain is GAGVSQTPSNKVTEKGKYVELRCDPISGHTALYWYRQSLGQGPEFLIYFQGTGAADDSGLPNDRFFAVRPEGSVSTLKIQRTERGDSAVYLCASSLLAGGNEQFFGPGTRLTVL.

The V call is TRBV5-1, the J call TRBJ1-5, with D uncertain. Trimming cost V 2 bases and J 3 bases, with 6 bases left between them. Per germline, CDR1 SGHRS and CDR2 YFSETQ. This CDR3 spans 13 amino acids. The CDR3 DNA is TGCGCCAGCAGCTTAAACACCAATCAGCCCCAGCATTTT. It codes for CASSLNTNQPQHF.

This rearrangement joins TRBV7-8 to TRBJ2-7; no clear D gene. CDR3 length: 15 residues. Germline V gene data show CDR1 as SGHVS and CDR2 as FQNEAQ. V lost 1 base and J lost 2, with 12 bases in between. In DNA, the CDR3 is TGTGCCAGCAGCTTAGGAACCATCCTCGCCTACGAGCAGTACTTC. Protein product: CASSLGTILAYEQYF.

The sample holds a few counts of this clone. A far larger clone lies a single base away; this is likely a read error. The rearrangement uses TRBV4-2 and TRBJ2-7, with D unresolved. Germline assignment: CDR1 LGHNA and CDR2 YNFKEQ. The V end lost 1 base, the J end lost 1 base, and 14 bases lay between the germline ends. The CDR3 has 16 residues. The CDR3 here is CASSQATQLGSYEQYF. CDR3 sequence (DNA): TGTGCCAGCAGCCAAGCAACACAGCTTGGGTCCTACGAGCAGTACTTC.

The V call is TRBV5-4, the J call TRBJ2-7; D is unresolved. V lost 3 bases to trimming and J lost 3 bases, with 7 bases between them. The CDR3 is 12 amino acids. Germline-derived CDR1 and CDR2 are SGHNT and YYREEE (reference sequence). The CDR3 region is CASSYGNYEQYF. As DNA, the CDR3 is TGTGCCAGCAGCTATGGGAACTACGAGCAGTACTTC.

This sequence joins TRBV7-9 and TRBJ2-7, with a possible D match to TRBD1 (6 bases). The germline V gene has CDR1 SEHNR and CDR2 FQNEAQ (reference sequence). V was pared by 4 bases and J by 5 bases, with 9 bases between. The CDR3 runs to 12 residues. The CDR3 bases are TGTGCCAGCAGCTACAGGGAAGACGAGCAGTACTTC. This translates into CASSYREDEQYF. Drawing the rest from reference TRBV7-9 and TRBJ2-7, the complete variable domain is DTGVSQNPRHKITKRGQNVTFRCDPISEHNRLYWYRQTLGQGPEFLTYFQNEAQLEKSRLLSDRFSAERPKGSFSTLEIQRTEQGDSAMYLCASSYREDEQYFGPGTRLTVT.

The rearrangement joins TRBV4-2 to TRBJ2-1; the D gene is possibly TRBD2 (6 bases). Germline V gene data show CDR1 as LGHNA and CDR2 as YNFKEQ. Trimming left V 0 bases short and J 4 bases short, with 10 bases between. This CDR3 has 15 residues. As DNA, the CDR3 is TGTGCCAGCAGCCAAGACCGGGAGACGTACAATGAGCAGTTCTTC. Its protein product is CASSQDRETYNEQFF.

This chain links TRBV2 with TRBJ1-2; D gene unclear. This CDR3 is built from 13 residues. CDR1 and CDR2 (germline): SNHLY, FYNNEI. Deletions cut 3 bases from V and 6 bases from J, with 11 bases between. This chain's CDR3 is CASSEASLNGYTF. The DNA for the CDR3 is TGTGCCAGCAGTGAGGCCAGCCTAAATGGCTACACCTTC.

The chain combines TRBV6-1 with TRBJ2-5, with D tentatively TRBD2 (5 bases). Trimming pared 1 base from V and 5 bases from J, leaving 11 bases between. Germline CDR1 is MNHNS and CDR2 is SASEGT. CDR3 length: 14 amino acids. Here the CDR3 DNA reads TGTGCCAGCAGTGAAGGCGGGCGGGTGGAGACCCAGTACTTC. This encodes CASSEGGRVETQYF.

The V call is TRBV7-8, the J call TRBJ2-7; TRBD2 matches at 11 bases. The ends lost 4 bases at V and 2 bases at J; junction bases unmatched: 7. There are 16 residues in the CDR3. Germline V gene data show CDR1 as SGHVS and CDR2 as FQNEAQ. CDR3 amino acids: CASSSLLAGVTYEQYF. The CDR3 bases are TGTGCCAGCAGCTCCCTACTAGCGGGAGTAACCTACGAGCAGTACTTC.